A selection of T cell receptor beta chains follows, all from one sample in a study of blood T cell repertoires in COVID-19. Data came from immunoSEQ multiplex PCR; TCRdb stores just in-frame clones and leaves some out. Of approximately 270,000 clones in the sample, about nine tenths are singletons; the top ten hold about 1.7%. The source material was PBMCs or T cells enriched from blood (not recorded which). The receptors stem from a man aged 35 to 55 who had recovered from COVID-19. Each CDR3 is given with its conserved first and last residue. The order of the fields is D gene, V gene, clone size, CDR3 length, J gene, CDR3 protein, CDR3 DNA. A D gene is named only where the DNA matches it firmly. Not all rows give a size; the values are once, few, many and, for expanded clones, a class.

>.|TRBV5-4|.|16|TRBJ2-1
CASSSLAQSSYNEQFF
TGTGCCAGCAGCTCCCTAGCGCAGAGCTCCTACAATGAGCAGTTCTTC
>.|TRBV20-1|.|13|TRBJ2-5
CSASHRVQETQYF
TGCAGTGCTAGTCACAGGGTCCAAGAGACCCAGTACTTC
>TRBD2|TRBV30|.|13|TRBJ2-7
CAWREKASGLQYF
TGTGCCTGGAGGGAAAAGGCTAGCGGGTTGCAGTACTTC
>.|TRBV6-4|.|14|TRBJ2-2
CASSPTRDTGELFF
TGTGCCAGCAGTCCCACTCGGGACACCGGGGAGCTGTTTTTT
>TRBD1|TRBV6-5|.|16|TRBJ2-7
CASSYGDRVLSYEQYF
TGTGCCAGCAGTTACGGCGACAGGGTCTTGAGCTACGAGCAGTACTTC
>.|TRBV27|.|14|TRBJ1-5
CASSPWAGNQPQHF
TGTGCCAGCAGCCCCTGGGCGGGGAATCAGCCCCAGCATTTT
>.|TRBV5-1|.|13|TRBJ1-2
CASSEQGNYGYTF
TGCGCCAGCAGCGAGCAGGGAAACTATGGCTACACCTTC
>.|TRBV12-1|.|20|TRBJ2-7
CASSSDAGTRTSSPSYEQYF
TGTGCCAGCAGCTCCGACGCCGGGACAAGGACTTCATCTCCATCCTACGAGCAGTACTTC
>.|TRBV7-2|few|13|TRBJ1-2
CASSLSQDYGYTF
TGTGCCAGCAGCTTATCACAGGACTATGGCTACACCTTC
>.|TRBV28|.|13|TRBJ1-2
CASSSDTPYGYTF
TGTGCCAGCAGCTCGGACACCCCCTATGGCTACACCTTC
>TRBD2|TRBV2|.|15|TRBJ2-7
CASTPRASGAYEQYF
TGTGCCAGCACCCCTAGGGCTAGCGGGGCCTACGAGCAGTACTTC
>.|TRBV18|.|15|TRBJ1-4
CASSPATATNEKLFF
TGTGCCAGCTCACCCGCGACAGCAACTAATGAAAAACTGTTTTTT
>TRBD1|TRBV5-4|.|14|TRBJ1-1
CASSLNRGDTEAFF
TGTGCCAGCAGCTTGAACAGGGGGGACACTGAAGCTTTCTTT
>.|TRBV19|.|13|TRBJ1-2
CASSRTGTRGYTF
TGTGCCAGTAGTAGAACAGGGACGCGAGGCTACACCTTC
>TRBD1|TRBV11-2|.|16|TRBJ2-5
CASSLRSGTGMQTQYF
TGTGCCAGCAGCTTACGTTCGGGGACAGGGATGCAGACCCAGTACTTC
>TRBD2|TRBV5-1|.|18|TRBJ2-3
CASSLGSTSGTFTDTQYF
TGCGCCAGCAGCTTGGGAAGTACTAGCGGAACATTCACAGATACGCAGTATTTT
>.|TRBV7-9|.|14|TRBJ2-5
CASSFNRPSRPQYF
TGTGCCAGCAGCTTTAATCGCCCTAGCCGTCCCCAGTACTTC
>.|TRBV6-7|.|13|TRBJ1-6
CASPDSPDTPLHF
TGTGCCAGCCCCGACAGCCCTGACACACCCCTCCACTTT
>.|TRBV30|.|13|TRBJ2-1
CAWGSGPGGRQFF
TGTGCCTGGGGTAGCGGCCCTGGGGGTAGGCAGTTCTTC
>.|TRBV6-5|.|13|TRBJ1-5
CASSPSFNQPQHF
TGTGCCAGCAGTCCCTCGTTCAATCAGCCCCAGCATTTT
>TRBD1|TRBV7-8|.|17|TRBJ1-2
CASSSAWSDGDRVGYTF
TGTGCCAGCAGCTCAGCATGGTCGGATGGGGACAGGGTTGGCTACACCTTC
>.|TRBV12-2|.|15|TRBJ2-7
CASRPDTGYSYEQYF
TGTGCAAGTCGCCCCGACACGGGGTACTCCTACGAGCAGTACTTC
>TRBD2|TRBV4-1|.|14|TRBJ2-5
CASSPTSVEETQYF
TGCGCCAGCAGCCCGACTAGCGTCGAAGAGACCCAGTACTTC
>.|TRBV5-3|few|16|TRBJ2-5
CARSPKDERVQETQYF
TGTGCCAGAAGCCCAAAAGATGAGAGGGTACAAGAGACCCAGTACTTC
>.|TRBV11-3|.|16|TRBJ2-2
CASSPPGWGQGGELFF
TGTGCCAGCAGCCCCCCGGGTTGGGGGCAAGGCGGGGAGCTGTTTTTT
>.|TRBV27|.|12|TRBJ1-1
CASSFLRGEAFF
TGTGCCAGCAGTTTTCTCAGGGGTGAAGCTTTCTTT
>TRBD2|TRBV11-1|.|15|TRBJ2-7
CASSSGLAGGVEQYF
TGTGCCAGCAGCTCGGGACTAGCGGGGGGGGTCGAGCAGTACTTC
>TRBD1|TRBV10-3|.|15|TRBJ1-2
CAISESDRVNYGYTF
TGTGCCATCAGTGAGTCGGACAGGGTTAACTATGGCTACACCTTC
>TRBD1|TRBV27|.|18|TRBJ1-1
CASNRTPGQGKMNTEAFF
TGTGCCAGCAACAGAACTCCGGGACAGGGGAAAATGAACACTGAAGCTTTCTTT
>TRBD1|TRBV27|.|16|TRBJ1-1
CASSSIRDRVNTEAFF
TGTGCCAGCAGTTCCATAAGGGACAGGGTGAACACTGAAGCTTTCTTT
>.|TRBV6-6|.|15|TRBJ1-6
CASSQDSSRNSPLHF
TGTGCCAGCAGTCAAGACAGTAGTAGGAATTCACCCCTCCACTTT
>.|TRBV4-3|.|15|TRBJ2-3
CASSQVIQAKDTQYF
TGCGCCAGCAGCCAAGTTATACAGGCGAAAGATACGCAGTATTTT
>.|TRBV6-5|.|13|TRBJ2-5
CASSGGQQETQYF
TGTGCCAGCAGCGGTGGACAGCAAGAGACCCAGTACTTC
>.|TRBV3-1/TRBV3-2|.|13|TRBJ1-1
CASSQGRDTEAFF
TGTGCCAGCAGCCAAGGACGGGACACTGAAGCTTTCTTT
>TRBD1|TRBV27|.|14|TRBJ1-4
CASSLGTGGKKLFF
TGTGCCAGCAGTTTAGGGACAGGGGGCAAAAAACTGTTTTTT
>.|TRBV27|few|15|TRBJ2-3
CASSSTTSSSDTQYF
TGTGCCAGCAGTTCTACGACTAGTTCTTCCGATACGCAGTATTTT
>TRBD1|TRBV10-3|.|15|TRBJ2-7
CAISTGGKDSYEQYF
TGTGCCATCAGTACAGGGGGCAAAGATTCCTACGAGCAGTACTTC
>TRBD2|TRBV6-5|once|15|TRBJ2-3
CASSREGTSTDTQYF
TGTGCCAGCAGTAGGGAGGGCACTAGCACAGATACGCAGTATTTT